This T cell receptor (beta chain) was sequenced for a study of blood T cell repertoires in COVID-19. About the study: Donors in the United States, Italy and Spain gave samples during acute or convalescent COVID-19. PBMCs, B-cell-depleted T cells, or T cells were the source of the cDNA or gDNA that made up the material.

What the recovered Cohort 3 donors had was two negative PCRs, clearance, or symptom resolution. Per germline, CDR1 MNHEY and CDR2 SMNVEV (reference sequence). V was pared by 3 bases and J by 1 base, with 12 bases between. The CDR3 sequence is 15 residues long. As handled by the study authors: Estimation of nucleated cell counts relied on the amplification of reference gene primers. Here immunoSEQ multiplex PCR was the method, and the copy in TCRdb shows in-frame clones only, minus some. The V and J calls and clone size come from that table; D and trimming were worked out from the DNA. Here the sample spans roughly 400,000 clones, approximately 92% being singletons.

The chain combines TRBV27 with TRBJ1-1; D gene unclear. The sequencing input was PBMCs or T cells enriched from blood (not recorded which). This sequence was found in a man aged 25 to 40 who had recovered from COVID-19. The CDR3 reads CASSFSSARNTEAFF. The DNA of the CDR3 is TGTGCCAGCAGTTTTAGCTCAGCCCGGAACACTGAAGCTTTCTTT.